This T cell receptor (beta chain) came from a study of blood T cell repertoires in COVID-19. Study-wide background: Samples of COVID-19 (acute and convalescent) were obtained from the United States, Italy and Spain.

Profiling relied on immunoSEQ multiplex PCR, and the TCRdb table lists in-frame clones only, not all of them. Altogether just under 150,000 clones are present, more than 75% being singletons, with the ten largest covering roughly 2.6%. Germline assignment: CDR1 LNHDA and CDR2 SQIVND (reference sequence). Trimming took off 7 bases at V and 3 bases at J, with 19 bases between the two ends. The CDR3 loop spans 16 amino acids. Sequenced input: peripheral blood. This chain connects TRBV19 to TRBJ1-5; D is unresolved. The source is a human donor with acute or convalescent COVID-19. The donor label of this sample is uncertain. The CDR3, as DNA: TGTGCCAGTATCGGGGAGACCGGGTTCGACAATCAGCCCCAGCATTTT. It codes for CASIGETGFDNQPQHF.